This T cell receptor (beta chain) was retrieved from a study of T cells in Graves' hyperthyroidism and ophthalmopathy. This CDR3 has 15 amino acids. The germline V and J ends were trimmed by 3 bases and 1 base, with 13 bases remaining between them. Looked up from germline, CDR1 is SQVTM and CDR2 is ANQGSEA. This clonotype was counted only a few times. TCR beta CDR3 region amplification was performed from RNA transcripts. Initially, a first-round RT-PCR of the TCR CDR3 employed the HTBI primer set. TCRdb re-analysed the multiplex PCR reads in MiXCR, keeping a single row per CDR3 protein. This sample carries under 400,000 distinct CDR3 sequences, around a sixth of them seen once, and the ten largest clones take 25% to 35%.

The sequence came from a woman aged 18 to 35 with Graves' hyperthyroidism that later progressed to Graves' ophthalmopathy. The genes are TRBV29-1 and TRBJ2-1; the D gene could be TRBD1 or TRBD2 (6 bases each). Sequenced material: blood. CDR3 bases: TGCAGCGTTGATCGGGGGCCTGGGTCCTACAATGAGCAGTTCTTC. Protein: CSVDRGPGSYNEQFF.